This T cell receptor (beta chain) was profiled in a study of shared clonotypes between healthy human individuals (dated by TCRdb to the early 2020s). As for the study more broadly: Three men and two women, aged 18 to 49 years, made up the cohort. Libraries were prepared and TCR repertoires were sequenced by different laboratories using diverse techniques, in order to increase sequencing depth and limit assay-specific biases. Per donor, leukapheresis produced somewhere between about 0.8 and 9 billion PBMCs. Per donor, three plates each were used for CD4 naive and CD4 memory, two for CD8 naive, and one for CD8 memory. The study deeply sequenced blood TCR repertoires of about 5 healthy adults to estimate repertoire size and the extent of clonotype sharing between individuals.

TCR CDR3 regions were amplified from genomic DNA by multiplex PCR using the deep immunoSEQ assay. For each cell subset, the extracted genomic DNA was distributed evenly across all wells of several immunoSEQ 96-well plates, and each plate served as one replicate. Each replicate PCR for sorted subsets received roughly 0.2 ug genomic DNA, equal to roughly 33,000 T cell genomes. Purified libraries were quantified with a Qubit 3.0 fluorometer, sized on a Bioanalyzer 2100, and re-quantified with the KAPA Library Quantification kit. A separate single-read 150-cycle Illumina NextSeq 550 flow cell was used to sequence each immunoSEQ 96-well plate. The original methods were these. Because only junctional sequences without quality scores were contained in the immunoSEQ output, filtering matching that applied to full-length reads could not be performed. To assign V/J genes and CDR3, sequences were annotated against IMGT germline references using PyIR, a Python wrapper for IgBLAST v1.9. Reads were removed for weak V/J assignments (E-value above 1e-6), missing CDR3, stop codons, out-of-frame junctions, or ambiguous translated residues. V3J clonotypes were defined as sequences sharing an identical inferred V gene, J gene, and CDR3 amino acid sequence. Percentage overlap between repertoires was computed as shared unique clonotypes divided by the size of the smaller repertoire. Richness of each repertoire was evaluated using RTK rarefaction, the Chao1 estimator, and Recon v2.1 estimates of unobserved clonotypes. OLGA was used to compute generation probabilities for all TCRbeta clonotypes that the gDNA method yielded from a handful of donors. The clones in this table, taken by TCRdb from immuneACCESS, are in-frame only. Not every clone is retained; where verified, under half of the shortfall comes from an unresolved V gene, and the cause of the rest is unknown. V, J and clone size derive from that table, while D and trimming were established from the DNA sequence. Across this sample there are 1 million to 1.2 million clones, with 60% to 85% seen only once. More than 0.85% of the sample is held by the ten biggest clonotypes.

Including the terminal cysteine and phenylalanine, the CDR3 comprises 17 residues. Just the 51-base CDR3 DNA is kept, in frame starting at base 1. At the junction V is shortened by 3 bases and J by 5 bases; bases outside the gene matches: 12. CDR1 ENHRY and CDR2 SYGVKD were looked up in the germline V gene. Donors were healthy HIV-negative adults with no recently reported acute infections or vaccinations. Every donor was a Caucasian adult residing in Nashville, Tennessee, USA. CD4+ T cells were enriched by magnetic negative selection; naive cells were then positively selected on CD45RA, and the negative fraction formed the memory subset. After blood collection by leukapheresis, PBMCs were isolated using Ficoll-Histopaque density gradient centrifugation and then cryopreserved in the vapor phase of liquid nitrogen. Analytical flow cytometry was used to check the purity and quantity of every magnetically sorted T cell population. Genomic DNA was isolated from each sorted fraction and quantified by UV absorbance on a Nanodrop 2000c.

In regard to this clone: No antigen is known for it. Per-base qualities were not stored, and no clone one base away is much larger.

Broad study findings and their caveats: Incomplete sequencing was indicated by rarefaction of sorted-subset datasets, despite the large sequencing depth. Sampling was restricted to blood, and TCR repertoires in tissues likely differ from the TCR repertoires found in blood. Because the study included a small number of donors, the genetic and exposure-history diversity represented was limited. Across four donors, approximately 4.9% of naive CD4, roughly 3.3% of naive CD8, roughly 2.2% of memory CD4, and under 0.45% of memory CD8 clonotypes were shared. Based on pairwise subsampling, the degree of clonotype sharing among donors was expected to be affected by sequencing depth. Naive subsets generally had larger estimated clonotype richness than memory subsets did. Compared with non-shared clonotypes, clonotypes shared by all four sorted-subset donors had higher generation probabilities.

The chain is encoded by TRBV10-3 joined to TRBJ1-1, with 10 junctional bases fitting TRBD1. The specimen sequenced was memory CD4+ T cells from PBMCs. The intended sense of this specimen's cell subset or site label: CD45RA-negative fraction. The receptor's source is a man younger than 30 in good health. Some clones in this sample may be carry-over from other donors' samples. The CDR3 region: CAISERTGGAPGTEAFF. The sequenced DNA is TGTGCCATCAGTGAAAGGACAGGGGGTGCCCCGGGTACTGAAGCTTTCTTT.